This passage covers 26 T cell receptor beta chains from one sample sequenced in a study of memory CD4+ T cells and cytomegalovirus serostatus (dated by TCRdb to the late 2010s). A FACSAria II was used to sort memory CD4+ T cells, defined as single viable CD3+CD4+CD8-CD45RO+ cells. Library preparation employed the immunoSEQ multiplex PCR assay. In TCRdb, the immuneACCESS table is reduced to in-frame sequences with V and J assigned. These tables do not hold every clone; where another copy was compared, an unresolved V gene accounts for under half, and the others remain unexplained. The table for this sample lists around 57,000 clones; around 82% of them were counted only once. Of the sample, around 0.58% falls within the top ten clones. Source material: memory CD4+ T cells from blood. All receptors come from an adult in good health and CMV-seronegative. Some clones in this sample may be carry-over from other donors' samples.

The chain is built from TRBV28 and TRBJ2-4; D tentatively fits TRBD1 or TRBD2 (5 bases each). CDR3 length: 16 amino acids. Germline CDR1 is MDHEN and CDR2 is SYDVKM. The V gene lost 5 bases and the J gene lost 1 base, with 15 bases spanning the gap. The CDR3 sequence: CASSIVGDSAKNIQYF. CDR3 in DNA: TGTGCCAGCAGTATAGTGGGGGATAGTGCCAAAAACATTCAGTACTTC.

This clone was detected only a few times. The rearrangement uses TRBV9 and TRBJ2-1; D perhaps matches TRBD2 (5 bases). The germline V gene encodes CDR1 SGDLS and CDR2 YYNGEE. The V end lost 3 bases, the J end lost 4 bases, and 8 bases lay between the germline ends. The CDR3 has 13 residues. CDR3 bases: TGTGCCAGCAGCGCACGGGGTTACAATGAGCAGTTCTTC. It codes for CASSARGYNEQFF.

The chain uses TRBV20-1 and TRBJ2-7, with no clear D. The V gene lost 4 bases and the J gene lost 6 bases, with 10 bases spanning the gap. The length of the CDR3 is 11 residues. The V gene's germline CDR1 is DFQATT and CDR2 SNEGSKA (reference sequence). The CDR3 loop is CSAIDLGEQYF. The CDR3 DNA is TGCAGTGCTATTGACCTGGGCGAGCAGTACTTC.

The rearrangement uses TRBV7-9 and TRBJ2-5, with TRBD1 matching 10 bases. V lost 4 bases to trimming and J lost 2 bases; unmatched junction nucleotides: 7. The CDR3 sequence is 16 residues long. The germline V gene has CDR1 SEHNR and CDR2 FQNEAQ (reference sequence). The chain's CDR3 is CASSSSGGQGQETQYF. CDR3 sequence (DNA): TGTGCCAGCAGCTCCTCGGGGGGACAGGGGCAAGAGACCCAGTACTTC.

The J gene is TRBJ2-1, the V gene TRBV18; D is possibly TRBD1 (6 bases). Germline CDR1 KGHSH, CDR2 LQKENI. V was trimmed by 3 bases and J by 12 bases, leaving 18 bases between them. The CDR3 sequence is 14 residues long. CDR3 in amino acids: CASSPPDSDRGQFF. CDR3 nucleotide sequence: TGTGCCAGCTCACCTCCGGACAGCGATCGCGGGCAGTTCTTC. Based on the CDR3 plus reference TRBV18 and TRBJ2-1, the full variable domain is NAGVMQNPRHLVRRRGQEARLRCSPMKGHSHVYWYRQLPEEGLKFMVYLQKENIIDESGMPKERFSAEFPKEGPSILRIQQVVRGDSAAYFCASSPPDSDRGQFFGPGTRLTVL.

This clone was recorded a few times. The chain employs TRBV7-9 and TRBJ1-2; D perhaps matches TRBD1 (5 bases). The germline V and J ends were trimmed by 3 bases and 5 bases, with 16 bases remaining between them. CDR3 size: 15 residues. Germline CDR1 SEHNR, CDR2 FQNEAQ (reference sequence). The CDR3 loop is CASSLGVAGGYGYTF. The CDR3 region has the DNA TGTGCCAGCAGCTTGGGGGTTGCCGGGGGGTATGGCTACACCTTC.

This clone was seen only once. The junction and the germline gene differ at one end; a read error may be behind it. This chain connects TRBV7-8 to TRBJ2-7, with TRBD1 matching over 9 bases. This CDR3 comprises 15 residues. CDR1 is SGHVS and CDR2 is FQNEAQ in the germline V gene. CDR3 nucleotides: TGTGCCAGCAGCCTAGCCCGGGACAGGGTCGACGAGCAGTACTTC. Its protein is CASSLARDRVDEQYF.

The rearrangement uses TRBV5-1 and TRBJ2-5; 8 bases agree with TRBD2. Germline-derived CDR1 and CDR2 are SGHRS and YFSETQ. The CDR3 runs 16 residues. V shed 0 bases and J 5 bases; nucleotides not matched to a gene: 9. CDR3 region: CASSLAGGAGAETQYF. The DNA of the CDR3 is TGCGCCAGCAGCTTGGCCGGGGGGGCGGGTGCCGAGACCCAGTACTTC.

The chain couples TRBV7-2 to TRBJ1-4; perhaps TRBD1 as D (5 bases). V gave up 0 bases and J gave up 8 bases, with 13 bases separating them. From germline, CDR1 is SGHTA and CDR2 FQGNSA. The CDR3 runs to 15 residues. The DNA for the CDR3 is TGTGCCAGCAGCTTAGCCTCAGGGCTGGGGGAAAAACTGTTTTTT. It specifies CASSLASGLGEKLFF.

The chain recombines TRBV5-4 with TRBJ2-3, with TRBD2 as a possible D gene (5 bases). V was trimmed by 0 bases and J by 8 bases, leaving 16 bases between them. In germline, CDR1 is SGHNT, CDR2 YYREEE (reference sequence). The CDR3 has 15 residues. CDR3 sequence (DNA): TGTGCCAGCAGCTTGGTAGGCCCACGTGAGGGTACGCAGTATTTT. This translates into CASSLVGPREGTQYF. The full variable domain, its missing parts supplied by reference TRBV5-4 and TRBJ2-3, is ETGVTQSPTHLIKTRGQQVTLRCSSQSGHNTVSWYQQALGQGPQFIFQYYREEENGRGNFPPRFSGLQFPNYSSELNVNALELDDSALYLCASSLVGPREGTQYFGPGTRLTVL.

The chain joins TRBV30 to TRBJ1-6, with D possibly matching TRBD1 (5 bases). There are 16 residues in the CDR3. CDR1 is GTSNPN and CDR2 is SVGIG in the germline V gene (reference sequence). Trimming left V 4 bases short and J 3 bases short, with 16 bases between. Here the CDR3 DNA reads TGTGCCTGGACCCCCGGGGGACGGATCTATAATTCACCCCTCCACTTT. Translating gives CAWTPGGRIYNSPLHF.

The chain employs TRBV5-4 and TRBJ1-1; D is uncertain. Germline lookup yields CDR1 SGHNT and CDR2 YYREEE (reference sequence). This CDR3 is 15 amino acids long. The germline V and J ends were trimmed by 1 base and 0 bases, with 10 bases remaining between them. The CDR3 protein is CASSLSPQVNTEAFF. The CDR3 bases are TGTGCCAGCAGCTTGTCCCCGCAGGTGAACACTGAAGCTTTCTTT.

V is TRBV6-5 and J is TRBJ1-5; no clear D gene. The CDR3 is 15 residues long. V was pared by 5 bases and J by 5 bases, with 16 bases between. In germline, CDR1 is MNHEY, CDR2 SVGAGI. The chain's CDR3 is CASSPLSGYYQPQHF. The CDR3 nucleotides read TGTGCCAGCAGTCCCCTGAGTGGTTACTATCAGCCCCAGCATTTT.

A note on this clone: This CDR3 is also generated by other DNA sequences in the sample. As DNA, the CDR3 is TGTGCCAGCAGCTCAACCGGGACTATAGTCAAGGCTAACTATGGCTACACCTTC. The encoded protein is CASSSTGTIVKANYGYTF. This chain uses TRBV7-9 with TRBJ1-2; a weak D match, TRBD1 (5 bases). Germline CDR1 reads SEHNR; CDR2 reads FQNEAQ (reference sequence). The V end lost 4 bases, the J end lost 0 bases, and 21 bases lay between the germline ends. There are 18 residues in the CDR3.

V and J are TRBV18 and TRBJ2-5; D is perhaps TRBD1 (5 bases). Trimming pared 1 base from V and 5 bases from J, leaving 11 bases between. The CDR3 length is 14 residues. Germline V gives CDR1 KGHSH, CDR2 LQKENI. CDR3 coding DNA: TGTGCCAGCTCACCACGGGGCAAGAGGGAGACCCAGTACTTC. It specifies CASSPRGKRETQYF.

The rearrangement links TRBV7-2 to TRBJ1-4; 9 nucleotides agree with TRBD1. The CDR3 loop spans 14 amino acids. V dropped 6 bases and J dropped 8; count of bases not matched to a gene: 7. Germline V gene data show CDR1 as SGHTA and CDR2 as FQGNSA. The CDR3 DNA reads as TGTGCCAGCAGGCCGAACAGGGGGCACGAAAAACTGTTTTTT. It codes for CASRPNRGHEKLFF.

The J gene is TRBJ2-4, the V gene TRBV6-5, with a possible D match to TRBD1 (6 bases). The ends were cut back, 2 bases at V and 7 bases at J, with 18 bases in the middle. Germline V lookup: CDR1 MNHEY, CDR2 SVGAGI. This CDR3 has 16 amino acids. Here the CDR3 DNA reads TGTGCCAGCAGTTACGGTACAGGGTCGGCAGGCAACATTCAGTACTTC. Translating it yields CASSYGTGSAGNIQYF.

V is TRBV5-4 and J is TRBJ2-3; TRBD2 matches 11 bases. The CDR3 sequence is 15 residues long. Germline CDR1 SGHNT, CDR2 YYREEE (reference sequence). V trimming: 2 bases; J trimming: 6 bases; junction bases outside the gene matches: 5. The chain's CDR3 is CASSLTSGGWDTQYF. CDR3 sequence (DNA): TGTGCCAGCAGCTTAACTAGCGGGGGTTGGGATACGCAGTATTTT.

V gene TRBV9 combines with J gene TRBJ2-1, with a weak D call TRBD2 (5 bases). The V gene's germline CDR1 is SGDLS and CDR2 YYNGEE. Trimming removed 0 bases from V and 3 bases from J, with 13 bases in between. The CDR3 loop spans 16 amino acids. DNA of the CDR3: TGTGCCAGCAGCGTAGTAGGCAGCGGAAACTACAATGAGCAGTTCTTC. It specifies CASSVVGSGNYNEQFF.

The gene calls are TRBV6-1 and TRBJ2-6; tentative D call: TRBD1 (8 bases). The CDR3 runs to 18 residues. V dropped 4 bases and J dropped 3 bases, with 19 bases sitting between them. Germline V gene sequence: CDR1 MNHNS, CDR2 SASEGT. CDR3 coding DNA: TGTGCCAGCAGTGCTACAGGGGGGGCTAGGGGTGGGGCCAACGTCCTGACTTTC. Amino acid sequence: CASSATGGARGGANVLTF.

The V and J genes are TRBV5-4 and TRBJ1-1; D gene ambiguous. This CDR3 is built from 13 residues. Trimming pared 4 bases from V and 1 base from J, leaving 8 bases between. Germline V CDR1 and CDR2: SGHNT, YYREEE (reference sequence). CDR3 coding DNA: TGTGCCAGCAGCCCCGACCCGAACACTGAAGCTTTCTTT. Translation: CASSPDPNTEAFF.

This sequence joins TRBV5-1 and TRBJ2-1, with 10 nucleotides matching TRBD2. CDR1 is SGHRS, CDR2 YFSETQ, per germline. The V segment lost 0 bases and the J segment 9 bases; nucleotides outside the gene matches: 9. This CDR3 comprises 16 residues. The CDR3 here is CASSLGASGRASEQFF. The CDR3 DNA reads TGCGCCAGCAGCTTGGGTGCCAGCGGGAGGGCCAGTGAGCAGTTCTTC.

The rearrangement uses TRBV5-1 and TRBJ2-5; tentative D call: TRBD2 (6 bases). The CDR3 covers 14 residues. Germline V gene lookup returns CDR1 SGHRS and CDR2 YFSETQ. V dropped 4 bases and J dropped 5 bases, with 15 bases sitting between them. CDR3 loop: CASSGGTFGETQYF. DNA for the CDR3: TGCGCCAGCAGCGGAGGGACTTTCGGGGAGACCCAGTACTTC.

The rearrangement joins TRBV29-1 to TRBJ2-3; TRBD2 is a possible D gene (6 bases). This CDR3 region has 13 residues. V lost 4 bases, J lost 4 bases, and 12 bases lay in between. The germline gives CDR1 SQVTM, CDR2 ANQGSEA. The CDR3 region is CSVVAGRPDTQYF. CDR3 coding DNA: TGCAGCGTTGTGGCAGGGAGGCCAGATACGCAGTATTTT.

This clone was seen a few times. The J gene is TRBJ2-7, the V gene TRBV2; D might be TRBD1 (5 bases). Germline CDR1 SNHLY, CDR2 FYNNEI. This CDR3 contains 13 residues. The germline V and J ends were trimmed by 4 bases and 3 bases, with 10 bases remaining between them. The CDR3 region is CASSGEQVYEQYF. The CDR3 nucleotides read TGTGCCAGCAGTGGAGAACAGGTCTACGAGCAGTACTTC. Drawing the rest from reference TRBV2 and TRBJ2-7, the complete variable domain is EPEVTQTPSHQVTQMGQEVILRCVPISNHLYFYWYRQILGQKVEFLVSFYNNEISEKSEIFDDQFSVERPDGSNFTLKIRSTKLEDSAMYFCASSGEQVYEQYFGPGTRLTVT.

V gene TRBV2 combines with J gene TRBJ2-1, with 8 bases fitting TRBD2. In germline, CDR1 is SNHLY, CDR2 FYNNEI. After removal of 3 bases from V and 8 bases from J, the junction contained 3 bases not matched to a gene. The CDR3 contains 13 residues. The DNA of the CDR3 is TGTGCCAGCAGTGAGGGACTAGGCCATGAGCAGTTCTTC. This codes for CASSEGLGHEQFF.